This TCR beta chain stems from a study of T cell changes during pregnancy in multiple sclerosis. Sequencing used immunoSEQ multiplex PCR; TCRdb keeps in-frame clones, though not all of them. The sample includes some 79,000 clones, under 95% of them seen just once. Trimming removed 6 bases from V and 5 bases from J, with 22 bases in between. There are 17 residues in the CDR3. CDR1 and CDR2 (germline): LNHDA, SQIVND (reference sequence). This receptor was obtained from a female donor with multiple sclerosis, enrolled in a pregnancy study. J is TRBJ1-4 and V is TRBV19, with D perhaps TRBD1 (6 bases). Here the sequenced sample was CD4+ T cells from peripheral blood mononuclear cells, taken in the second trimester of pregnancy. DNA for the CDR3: TGTGCCAGTAGGCCGAACTTCTTCGGGGGGCCAAATGAAAAACTGTTTTTT. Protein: CASRPNFFGGPNEKLFF.